This T cell receptor (beta chain) was sequenced in a study of blood T cell repertoires in COVID-19. Study-level information: T cells, B-cell-depleted T cells, or PBMCs provided the cDNA or gDNA that served as material.

The junction had 6 bases not matched to a gene; V was cut back by 7 bases and J by 2 bases. The CDR3 spans 14 residues. Looked up from germline, CDR1 is MNHEY and CDR2 is SVGAGI. This clone was found once. Libraries were prepared by immunoSEQ multiplex PCR; TCRdb keeps only in-frame clonotypes and omits some of them. Of some 250,000 clones listed, just under 85% were seen once; the top ten hold about 9.5%. The sample comprised peripheral blood. The rearrangement joins TRBV6-5 to TRBJ2-3; the match to TRBD2 covers 7 bases. This TCR came from an elderly woman with acute or convalescent COVID-19. The CDR3 protein is CASKASGNTDTQYF. The CDR3 DNA follows: TGTGCCAGCAAAGCGAGCGGGAACACAGATACGCAGTATTTT.